Sequencing of this T cell receptor (beta chain) was carried out in a study of T-cell memory formation after mild COVID-19. Notes on the study in general: The main location of contracting CD4+ clones was CM and EM, and that of contracting CD8+ clones was EMRA.

Each CDR3 protein gets one entry after TCRdb re-called the 5' RACE reads with MiXCR. The sample lists 90,000 to 120,000 distinct CDR3 sequences; around 10% were seen once. A note on this clonotype: As yet, its antigen is unknown.

Sequenced: PBMCs or a T cell subset sorted from them (not recorded which). The TCR comes from a man younger than 30 who had mild COVID-19 (a few samples of this study predate the infection). Cell type and time point are not known.

CDR3 bases: TGCAGTGCGGACCGGGACAGGGGGTTTGGGGAGCAGTACTTC. Its protein product is CSADRDRGFGEQYF. This chain links TRBV20-1 with TRBJ2-7, with 11 nucleotides matching TRBD1. Germline loops: CDR1 DFQATT, CDR2 SNEGSKA (reference sequence). CDR3 length: 14 amino acids. V gave up 6 bases and J gave up 7 bases; unmatched junction bases: 11.